A single sample is the source of the 18 T cell receptor beta chains below, sequenced in a study of blood T cell repertoires in COVID-19. Generated by immunoSEQ multiplex PCR, the TCRdb table keeps only in-frame clones and is missing some. Here the sample spans more than 20,000 clones, around 86% being singletons. The sample consisted of peripheral blood. These receptors came from a man in his fifties or sixties with active COVID-19.

The chain employs TRBV3-1 (or the pseudogene TRBV3-2) and TRBJ2-4, with 7 bases matching TRBD2. With V trimmed by 4 bases and J by 0 bases, 6 bases remained unmatched. This CDR3 is built from 16 residues. Per germline, CDR1 LGHDT and CDR2 YNNKEL (reference sequence). The CDR3: CASSLKAGVAKNIQYF. DNA for the CDR3: TGTGCCAGCAGCCTAAAGGCGGGGGTAGCCAAAAACATTCAGTACTTC.

The V gene is TRBV5-4, the J gene TRBJ2-1; TRBD1 might be the D (6 bases). This CDR3 is built from 17 residues. Germline V lookup: CDR1 SGHNT, CDR2 YYREEE (reference sequence). The V end was cut by 0 bases, the J end by 4 bases, with 17 bases between. The CDR3: CASSLAKAGDGYNEQFF. As DNA, the CDR3 is TGTGCCAGCAGCTTGGCAAAGGCAGGGGATGGATACAATGAGCAGTTCTTC.

The V and J genes are TRBV7-2 and TRBJ2-7; 10 nucleotides line up with TRBD1. V lost 4 bases, J lost 2 bases, and 5 bases stayed unmatched. From germline, CDR1 is SGHTA and CDR2 FQGNSA. There are 15 residues in the CDR3. The CDR3 bases are TGTGCCAGCAGCTCACCCGGGACAGGGGCCTACGAGCAGTACTTC. This sequence encodes CASSSPGTGAYEQYF.

The rearrangement joins TRBV5-1 to TRBJ2-6; a possible D gene is TRBD1 (5 bases). Germline CDR1 is SGHRS and CDR2 is YFSETQ. V lost 2 bases and J lost 2, with 11 bases in between. CDR3 length: 16 amino acids. The CDR3 spells CASSFFSRAGANVLTF. CDR3 nucleotide sequence: TGCGCCAGCAGCTTTTTTTCCAGGGCTGGGGCCAACGTCCTGACTTTC.

The rearrangement joins TRBV9 to TRBJ1-2, with 10 positions matching TRBD1. After removal of 4 bases from V and 4 bases from J, the junction contained 4 bases not matched to a gene. The length of the CDR3 is 14 residues. The germline V gene has CDR1 SGDLS and CDR2 YYNGEE. As DNA, the CDR3 is TGTGCCAGCAGCCAAGGACAGGGGGGCTATGGCTACACCTTC. Protein sequence: CASSQGQGGYGYTF.

The chain has TRBV4-1 and TRBJ2-7; 8 bases fit TRBD1. This CDR3 spans 18 amino acids. J was trimmed by 0 bases and V by 3 bases; bases with no gene match: 13. From germline, CDR1 is MGHRA and CDR2 YSYEKL. CDR3 DNA sequence: TGCGCCAGCAGCCAGATCGTGCCAAGGACAGGGAGCTCCTACGAGCAGTACTTC. Amino acid sequence: CASSQIVPRTGSSYEQYF.

J is TRBJ2-3 and V is TRBV7-9, with 8 bases identical to TRBD2. CDR3 size: 15 residues. Trimming took 1 base from V and 3 from J; bases not matched to a gene: 3. Germline V gene sequence: CDR1 SEHNR, CDR2 FQNEAQ (reference sequence). DNA of the CDR3: TGTGCCAGCAGCTTAGGGCGGGGGGAAACAGATACGCAGTATTTT. It specifies CASSLGRGETDTQYF.

The chain carries TRBV7-2 and TRBJ2-1, with a tentative D call TRBD1 (7 bases). In germline, CDR1 is SGHTA, CDR2 FQGNSA. The CDR3 is 16 amino acids. The V gene lost 5 bases and the J gene lost 7 bases, with 21 bases spanning the gap. Here the CDR3 reads CASSPQGGFSGNEQFF. The CDR3 region has the DNA TGTGCCAGCAGCCCCCAGGGGGGATTCTCCGGAAATGAGCAGTTCTTC.

The chain is built from TRBV18 and TRBJ1-6; D is unclear. This CDR3 has 17 amino acids. Germline-derived CDR1 and CDR2 are KGHSH and LQKENI. The V end lost 1 base, the J end lost 4 bases, and 14 bases lay between the germline ends. DNA for the CDR3: TGTGCCAGCTCACCACATCCGACTCCCGTATATAATTCACCCCTCCACTTT. Translation: CASSPHPTPVYNSPLHF.

This clone occurred once. V usage is TRBV5-6 and J usage is TRBJ2-1; 7 bases are a match to TRBD2. Germline V gene data show CDR1 as SGHDT and CDR2 as YYEEEE. J was trimmed by 6 bases and V by 3 bases; bases with no gene match: 6. The CDR3 runs 14 residues. The CDR3 region is CASSYGTKFNEQFF. The CDR3 DNA sequence: TGTGCCAGCAGCTACGGGACTAAGTTCAATGAGCAGTTCTTC.

This rearrangement joins TRBV3-1 (or the pseudogene TRBV3-2) to TRBJ1-2; TRBD1 matches at 7 bases. The germline gives CDR1 LGHDT, CDR2 YNNKEL (reference sequence). This CDR3 contains 12 residues. The V and J ends lost 4 bases and 5 bases, in that order; junction bases with no gene match: 1. CDR3 loop: CASSLRGYGYTF. DNA of the CDR3: TGTGCCAGCAGCCTCAGGGGGTATGGCTACACCTTC.

The rearrangement joins TRBV6-4 to TRBJ2-5, with D tentatively TRBD2 (5 bases). CDR1 and CDR2 (germline): MRHNA, SNTAGT. The CDR3 sequence is 15 residues long. Trimming shortened V by 6 bases and J by 0 bases, and 14 bases separated the two germline ends. The CDR3 region is CASRKAGKNQETQYF. The CDR3 DNA is TGTGCCAGCAGGAAGGCGGGCAAAAACCAAGAGACCCAGTACTTC.

The chain combines TRBV5-4 with TRBJ1-2; 12 bases match TRBD1. The germline gives CDR1 SGHNT, CDR2 YYREEE (reference sequence). Losses at the gene ends were 3 bases for V and 6 bases for J; bases not matched to a gene: 6. The CDR3 has 15 residues. The CDR3 loop reads CASSSPGQGANGYTF. In nucleotides, the CDR3 is TGTGCCAGCAGCTCCCCGGGACAGGGGGCTAATGGCTACACCTTC.

This rearrangement joins TRBV10-3 to TRBJ2-1; D perhaps matches TRBD1 (5 bases). The germline gives CDR1 ENHRY, CDR2 SYGVKD. CDR3 length: 13 residues. Trimming shortened V by 2 bases and J by 5 bases, and 7 bases separated the two germline ends. In DNA form, the CDR3 reads TGTGCCATCAGTGAGGTACAGGACAATGAGCAGTTCTTC. As protein: CAISEVQDNEQFF.

The CDR3 nucleotides read TGTGCCAGCAGTGAAAGGGCAGGGGGAAACGGTGGCTACACCTTC. It specifies CASSERAGGNGGYTF. J is TRBJ1-2 and V is TRBV2; 7 nucleotides align to TRBD1. The CDR3 has 15 amino acids. CDR1 SNHLY and CDR2 FYNNEI come from the germline V gene. V gave up 2 bases and J gave up 7 bases; unmatched junction bases: 10.

This sequence joins TRBV5-4 and TRBJ2-1; 7 nucleotides align to TRBD1. The length of the CDR3 is 15 residues. The junction had 9 bases not matched to a gene; V was cut back by 3 bases and J by 6 bases. Germline CDR1 reads SGHNT; CDR2 reads YYREEE (reference sequence). This chain's CDR3 is CASSSDRASINEQFF. In DNA, the CDR3 is TGTGCCAGCAGCTCCGACAGGGCTAGTATCAATGAGCAGTTCTTC.

The chain employs TRBV13 and TRBJ1-1, with a tentative D call TRBD1 (5 bases). This CDR3 contains 15 residues. V was pared by 7 bases and J by 4 bases, with 19 bases between. Germline V gives CDR1 PRHDT, CDR2 FYEKMQ (reference sequence). Here the CDR3 reads CASTLFRAWGTEAFF. For the CDR3, the DNA is TGTGCCAGCACCCTCTTCAGGGCTTGGGGCACTGAAGCTTTCTTT.

The chain has TRBV2 and TRBJ1-1; TRBD1 matches 11 bases. The germline V gene has CDR1 SNHLY and CDR2 FYNNEI. The trim removed 3 bases at V and 5 bases at J, leaving 5 bases unmatched. CDR3 length: 15 residues. The DNA for the CDR3 is TGTGCCAGCAGTGAGGACAGGGGGCGAGGGACTGAAGCTTTCTTT. Residues: CASSEDRGRGTEAFF.